The rows below give T cell receptor beta chains drawn from one sample of a study of cytomegalovirus exposure and HLA in healthy donors. TCRdb keeps only in-frame clones here, not all; method: immunoSEQ multiplex PCR. The sample consists of some 150,000 clones, roughly 70% of them appearing once. The specimen was PBMCs. The receptors were gathered from a man aged 50-60 years in good health and CMV-seropositive. The CDR3 runs from the conserved cysteine through the conserved F or W. A D gene is named only where the DNA matches it firmly. Not all rows give a size; the values are once, few, many and, for expanded clones, a class.

d_call j_call v_call clone_size cdr3_aa cdr3_nt
TRBD2 TRBJ2-5 TRBV18 - CASSPEGLAGVRKTQYF TGTGCCAGCTCACCAGAGGGACTAGCGGGAGTGAGGAAGACCCAGTACTTC
- TRBJ1-1 TRBV6-5 - CASKNDRSLNTEAFF TGTGCCAGCAAAAATGACAGGTCCTTGAACACTGAAGCTTTCTTT
TRBD1 TRBJ2-7 TRBV2 - CASKLLRQGAHEQYF TGTGCCAGCAAGTTGCTGAGGCAGGGGGCGCACGAGCAGTACTTC
- TRBJ1-2 TRBV29-1 - CSVESVSPQGYTF TGCAGCGTTGAATCCGTCTCCCCACAGGGCTACACCTTC
TRBD1 TRBJ1-5 TRBV12-5 once CASGPLPQGQPQHF TGTGCTAGTGGCCCCCTTCCACAGGGGCAGCCCCAGCATTTT
TRBD1 TRBJ1-5 TRBV28 few CASSYKGGRNQPQHF TGTGCCAGCAGTTATAAAGGGGGCCGTAATCAGCCCCAGCATTTT
- TRBJ1-1 TRBV7-3 few CASSYSEGTEAFF TGTGCCAGCAGCTACTCCGAGGGAACTGAAGCTTTCTTT
- TRBJ2-1 TRBV2 once CASNRLDLEQFF TGTGCCAGCAATCGACTAGATCTTGAGCAGTTCTTC
- TRBJ2-1 TRBV5-4 - CASSLGTTPKFNEQFF TGTGCCAGCAGCTTGGGGACAACTCCCAAGTTCAATGAGCAGTTCTTC
TRBD1 TRBJ1-5 TRBV19 - CASSILNRGSGQPQHF TGTGCCAGTAGTATTCTAAACAGGGGGAGCGGACAGCCCCAGCATTTT
- TRBJ1-1 TRBV27 - CASSLLARNTEAFF TGTGCCAGCAGTTTATTGGCCAGGAACACTGAAGCTTTCTTT
TRBD2 TRBJ2-7 TRBV5-1 - CASSSGTSGNYEQYF TGCGCCAGCAGCAGCGGGACTAGCGGGAACTACGAGCAGTACTTC
TRBD1 TRBJ2-6 TRBV19 - CASSTTGRGANVLTF TGTGCCAGTAGTACGACAGGGCGAGGGGCCAACGTCCTGACTTTC
TRBD2 TRBJ2-3 TRBV10-3 - CAINPGLDTDTQYF TGTGCCATCAACCCGGGACTAGACACAGATACGCAGTATTTT
- TRBJ2-7 TRBV4-2 - CASSQTRRGYEQYF TGTGCCAGCAGCCAAACGCGGAGAGGCTACGAGCAGTACTTC
- TRBJ1-1 TRBV5-4 - CASSLTRDTEAFF TGTGCCAGCAGCTTGACTAGGGACACTGAAGCTTTCTTT
TRBD2 TRBJ2-7 TRBV5-6 few CASSRLAGGTYEQYF TGTGCCAGCAGCCGACTAGCGGGAGGGACCTACGAGCAGTACTTC
TRBD1 TRBJ1-5 TRBV5-1 - CASKPRDRGFVKSGNQPQHF TGCGCCAGCAAACCCCGCGACAGGGGGTTTGTGAAATCCGGCAATCAGCCCCAGCATTTT
TRBD2 TRBJ2-1 TRBV10-2 - CASKAGLAKDEQFF TGCGCCAGCAAAGCGGGACTAGCGAAGGATGAGCAGTTCTTC
TRBD1 TRBJ1-3 TRBV28 - CASSLTGQGARGNTIYF TGTGCCAGCAGTTTAACCGGACAGGGGGCGCGCGGAAACACCATATATTTT
TRBD1 TRBJ2-1 TRBV4-1 once CASSRGQGFTYNEQFF TGCGCCAGCAGCCGGGGACAGGGCTTTACCTACAATGAGCAGTTCTTC
TRBD2 TRBJ2-1 TRBV11-2 - CASSLGLAGGLNEQFF TGTGCCAGCAGCTTAGGCCTAGCGGGAGGGCTCAATGAGCAGTTCTTC
- TRBJ2-7 TRBV5-3 - CARKEQSYEQYF TGTGCCAGGAAGGAACAGTCCTACGAGCAGTACTTC
- TRBJ2-1 TRBV11-2 - CASSLGGGAEQFF TGTGCCAGCAGCTTAGGTGGGGGCGCTGAGCAGTTCTTC
TRBD1 TRBJ1-2 TRBV11-2 - CASSQSGGLTF TGTGCCAGCAGCCAATCAGGGGGCCTCACCTTC
- TRBJ1-1 TRBV25-1 - CASSDPGENTEAFF TGTGCCAGCAGTGATCCCGGGGAAAACACTGAAGCTTTCTTT
TRBD2 TRBJ2-7 TRBV7-2 - CASRRGRGESYEQYF TGTGCCAGCAGGCGGGGACGGGGGGAATCCTACGAGCAGTACTTC
TRBD1 TRBJ2-7 TRBV28 - CASSSRHRGVSYEQYF TGTGCCAGCAGTTCCCGCCACAGGGGGGTCTCCTACGAGCAGTACTTC
- TRBJ2-3 TRBV10-3 - CAIRVGDTQYF TGTGCCATCAGAGTCGGAGATACGCAGTATTTT
TRBD2 TRBJ2-3 TRBV5-1 - CASSPPGLGTDTQYF TGCGCCAGCAGCCCTCCGGGACTAGGCACAGATACGCAGTATTTT
- TRBJ2-2 TRBV2 - CASTGPYTGELFF TGTGCCTCCACAGGTCCCTACACCGGGGAGCTGTTTTTT
TRBD1 TRBJ1-2 TRBV10-3 - CAISAGTGGRGYTF TGTGCCATCAGTGCCGGGACAGGGGGCCGAGGCTACACCTTC
- TRBJ1-2 TRBV6-5 few CASSYSRDLNGYTF TGTGCCAGCAGTTACTCGCGAGACTTAAATGGCTACACCTTC
TRBD1 TRBJ2-2 TRBV2 once CASSGDRGPDGELFF TGTGCCAGCAGTGGGGACAGGGGGCCGGACGGGGAGCTGTTTTTT
TRBD1 TRBJ1-5 TRBV19 few CASSPGDRGNSQPQHF TGTGCCAGTAGTCCTGGGGACAGGGGGAATTCTCAGCCCCAGCATTTT
- TRBJ2-1 TRBV2 - CASMAGSSYNEQFF TGTGCCAGCATGGCGGGGAGCTCCTACAATGAGCAGTTCTTC
TRBD1 TRBJ1-6 TRBV2 - CASVILGQGYNSPLHF TGTGCCAGCGTAATCCTCGGACAGGGCTATAATTCACCCCTCCACTTT
TRBD2 TRBJ2-2 TRBV10-3 few CATLTTGTRELFF TGTGCCACCCTGACAACTGGGACTAGGGAGCTGTTTTTT
- TRBJ2-3 TRBV4-1 - CASSQEGLAAGRTQYF TGCGCCAGCAGCCAAGAAGGTCTAGCAGCGGGCCGTACGCAGTATTTT
- TRBJ2-3 TRBV12-2 - CASRLWTGGTDTQYF TGTGCAAGTCGCTTATGGACCGGGGGCACAGATACGCAGTATTTT
- TRBJ2-1 TRBV7-2 - CASSSRGSIEDEQFF TGTGCCAGCAGCTCCAGGGGTTCAATAGAGGATGAGCAGTTCTTC
TRBD1 TRBJ1-5 TRBV6-6 few CASIASTGDNQPQHF TGTGCCAGCATCGCCTCAACAGGGGACAATCAGCCCCAGCATTTT
- TRBJ2-2 TRBV7-2 - CASSLGGPGTGELFF TGTGCCAGCAGCTTAGGCGGGCCGGGCACCGGGGAGCTGTTTTTT
TRBD1 TRBJ2-5 TRBV5-1 - CASSSTGAQETQYF TGCGCCAGCAGCTCCACAGGGGCCCAAGAGACCCAGTACTTC
- TRBJ2-7 TRBV27 - CASSLSRHVYEQYF TGTGCCAGCAGTTTATCGAGGCATGTTTACGAGCAGTACTTC
- TRBJ1-1 TRBV2 few CASTPEAFF TGTGCCAGTACACCTGAAGCTTTCTTT
- TRBJ1-5 TRBV5-1 - CASSLDSKSNQPQHF TGCGCCAGCAGCTTGGACAGCAAGAGCAATCAGCCCCAGCATTTT
TRBD2 TRBJ2-1 TRBV2 - CASRGGVKFF TGTGCCAGCAGGGGGGGGGTGAAGTTCTTC
TRBD1 TRBJ2-7 TRBV4-1 few CASSQYRDSSYEQYF TGCGCCAGCAGCCAATATCGGGACAGCTCCTACGAGCAGTACTTC
- TRBJ1-5 TRBV7-9 - CASSLQVYQPQHF TGTGCCAGCAGCTTACAGGTTTACCAGCCCCAGCATTTT
- TRBJ2-1 TRBV4-1 - CASSQTGQGNNEQFF TGCGCCAGCAGCCAGACTGGGCAGGGAAACAATGAGCAGTTCTTC
TRBD1 TRBJ1-4 TRBV2 - CASRRQGADGEKLFF TGTGCCAGCAGGAGACAGGGGGCAGACGGTGAAAAACTGTTTTTT
- TRBJ1-5 TRBV9 few CASSVGLPREGQPQHF TGTGCCAGCAGCGTAGGTCTCCCTCGGGAGGGTCAGCCCCAGCATTTT
- TRBJ2-7 TRBV6-1 - CASRDTAYEQYF TGTGCCAGCCGGGACACAGCCTACGAGCAGTACTTC
- TRBJ2-3 TRBV5-1 - CASRDSGYSTDTQYF TGCGCCAGCAGGGATAGCGGTTATAGCACAGATACGCAGTATTTT
- TRBJ1-1 TRBV2 - CASNAPKAGDAEAFF TGTGCCAGCAATGCACCCAAGGCGGGGGACGCTGAAGCTTTCTTT
TRBD2 TRBJ2-1 TRBV5-5 - CASSLAPSGRASDNEQFF TGTGCCAGCAGCTTGGCCCCTAGCGGGAGGGCCTCGGACAATGAGCAGTTCTTC
- TRBJ1-5 TRBV7-2 - CASSLGAGSNQPQHF TGTGCCAGCAGCTTAGGGGCGGGTAGCAATCAGCCCCAGCATTTT
TRBD2 TRBJ2-7 TRBV4-3 - CASSQVAGAASYEQYF TGCGCCAGCAGCCAAGTTGCGGGAGCGGCGTCCTACGAGCAGTACTTC